Below are 23 T cell receptor beta chains sequenced from a single sample in a study of blood T cell repertoires in COVID-19. Clones were read by immunoSEQ multiplex PCR, and TCRdb kept only the in-frame ones, dropping some. The sample holds 350,000 to 450,000 clones, 70% to 90% seen once. The material sequenced was PBMCs or T cells enriched from blood (not recorded which). These receptors all stem from a woman aged 18-29 years who had been exposed to COVID-19.

This clone was found once. The CDR3 sequence is CASRAGTGLYEQYF. In DNA, the CDR3 is TGTGCCAGCCGAGCCGGGACAGGACTTTACGAGCAGTACTTC. V is TRBV27 and J is TRBJ2-7; 8 nucleotides align to TRBD1. J lost 4 bases, V lost 8 bases, and 10 bases had no gene match. The V gene's germline CDR1 is MNHEY and CDR2 SMNVEV (reference sequence). The CDR3 consists of 14 residues.

The chain couples TRBV11-2 to TRBJ2-7, with 7 positions matching TRBD1. The trim removed 9 bases at V and 5 bases at J, leaving 13 bases unmatched. The CDR3 is 14 residues long. Germline lookup yields CDR1 SGHAT and CDR2 FQNNGV. The CDR3 sequence is CARPSTGTGDEQYF. The CDR3, as DNA: TGTGCCAGGCCATCGACAGGGACGGGCGACGAGCAGTACTTC.

The chain has TRBV30 and TRBJ2-5; 8 bases match TRBD2. The CDR3 runs to 15 residues. Per the germline V gene, CDR1 is GTSNPN and CDR2 is SVGIG (reference sequence). V shed 0 bases, J shed 5 bases, and the junction held 8 bases outside the gene matches. CDR3 nucleotides: TGTGCCTGGAGTGTAGGGACTAGATCGAGGGAGACCCAGTACTTC. Translating it yields CAWSVGTRSRETQYF.

Notes on this clone: In the same sample, other DNA sequences code for this CDR3. The chain employs TRBV27 and TRBJ2-1; the D is unclear. This CDR3 comprises 13 residues. Trimming took off 0 bases at V and 4 bases at J, with 4 bases between the two ends. Germline V gene data show CDR1 as MNHEY and CDR2 as SMNVEV (reference sequence). Here the CDR3 DNA reads TGTGCCAGCAGTTTATCGCGGTACAATGAGCAGTTCTTC. Its protein product is CASSLSRYNEQFF.

Here the CDR3 DNA reads TGTGCCAGCAGTTACTCGGCTAGCGGCTACGAGCAGTACTTC. Translated: CASSYSASGYEQYF. The chain combines TRBV6-6 with TRBJ2-7; 7 nucleotides align to TRBD2. The germline gives CDR1 MNHNY, CDR2 SVGAGI (reference sequence). The ends lost 0 bases at V and 3 bases at J; junction bases unmatched: 2. The length of the CDR3 is 14 residues.

The chain joins TRBV19 to TRBJ2-6; maybe TRBD1 (6 bases). This CDR3 has 16 residues. V was shortened by 7 bases and J by 0 bases, with 13 bases between the two germline ends. The germline V gene has CDR1 LNHDA and CDR2 SQIVND (reference sequence). CDR3 region: CASIGGLLSGANVLTF. The CDR3 coding sequence is TGTGCCAGTATAGGGGGTCTCCTCTCTGGGGCCAACGTCCTGACTTTC.

The chain carries TRBV7-3 and TRBJ2-5; 9 positions agree with TRBD2. Germline lookup yields CDR1 SGHTA and CDR2 FQGTGA. The CDR3 is 15 amino acids. Germline trimming cut 2 bases from V and 3 bases from J; bases unmatched to any gene: 4. The CDR3 coding sequence is TGTGCCAGCAGCTTATTTAGCGGGGGTGAAGAGACCCAGTACTTC. Its translation: CASSLFSGGEETQYF.

The chain links TRBV29-1 to TRBJ2-3; tentative D call: TRBD1 (6 bases). The CDR3 covers 17 residues. Per germline, CDR1 SQVTM and CDR2 ANQGSEA. Trimming pared 6 bases from V and 0 bases from J, leaving 22 bases between. CDR3 bases: TGCAGCGTCGGGCGCCTTACAGGGTCCGCTAGCACAGATACGCAGTATTTT. Protein: CSVGRLTGSASTDTQYF.

This rearrangement joins TRBV30 to TRBJ2-5; D uncertain. The CDR3 covers 12 residues. The germline V gene has CDR1 GTSNPN and CDR2 SVGIG (reference sequence). Between the trimmed V and J ends, which lost 4 bases and 4 bases, there was a span of 10 bases. The CDR3 region has the DNA TGTGCCTGGACTAATGGAGTAGAGACCCAGTACTTC. Amino acid sequence: CAWTNGVETQYF. Filled out from reference TRBV30 and TRBJ2-5, the complete variable domain reads SQTIHQWPATLVQPVGSPLSLECTVEGTSNPNLYWYRQAAGRGLQLLFYSVGIGQISSEVPQNLSASRPQDRQFILSSKKLLLSDSGFYLCAWTNGVETQYFGPGTRLLVL.

The rearrangement uses TRBV7-6 and TRBJ1-4; D is possibly TRBD1 (5 bases). V was pared by 6 bases and J by 2 bases, with 13 bases between. CDR1 SGHVS and CDR2 FNYEAQ come from the germline V gene. The CDR3 spans 15 residues. The CDR3 sequence: CASSWSGGTNEKLFF. The DNA of the CDR3 is TGTGCCAGCAGTTGGAGCGGGGGGACTAATGAAAAACTGTTTTTT.

This CDR3 reads CASSQTGERSYNEQFF. The CDR3 coding sequence is TGTGCCAGCAGTCAGACGGGGGAGAGATCCTACAATGAGCAGTTCTTC. The chain has TRBV28 and TRBJ2-1; possible D gene TRBD2, 6 bases. V lost 5 bases and J 1 base, leaving 15 bases between the germline ends. Germline loops: CDR1 MDHEN, CDR2 SYDVKM. This CDR3 contains 16 residues.

The rearrangement joins TRBV5-1 to TRBJ2-7, with 7 nucleotides matching TRBD2. The CDR3 loop spans 14 amino acids. Trimming took 1 base from V and 2 from J; bases not matched to a gene: 3. Germline CDR1 and CDR2: SGHRS and YFSETQ. In DNA form, the CDR3 reads TGCGCCAGCAGCTTGCGTCGGGAGGCCTACGAGCAGTACTTC. Its protein is CASSLRREAYEQYF.

J is TRBJ2-2 and V is TRBV18; D is perhaps TRBD2 (5 bases). From germline, CDR1 is KGHSH and CDR2 LQKENI. The CDR3 contains 16 residues. Trimming removed 3 bases from V and 3 bases from J, with 14 bases in between. The CDR3: CASSPRAVDYTGELFF. The CDR3 nucleotides read TGTGCCAGCTCACCGCGGGCAGTCGACTACACCGGGGAGCTGTTTTTT.

V and J are TRBV5-5 and TRBJ2-7; TRBD1 aligns across 9 bases. Losses at the gene ends were 3 bases for V and 3 bases for J; bases not matched to a gene: 4. The CDR3 sequence is 14 residues long. Germline V gene lookup returns CDR1 SGHKS and CDR2 YYEKEE (reference sequence). This chain's CDR3 is CASSSGTGSYEQYF. The DNA of the CDR3 is TGTGCCAGCAGCTCCGGGACAGGGAGCTACGAGCAGTACTTC.

This clone appeared once. J is TRBJ2-7 and V is TRBV25-1, with 10 positions matching TRBD1. With V trimmed by 1 base and J by 5 bases, 5 bases remained unmatched. The CDR3 is 15 amino acids. Per the germline V gene, CDR1 is MGHDK and CDR2 is SYGVNS. DNA of the CDR3: TGTGCCAGCAGTGAATTGGGACAGGGGCGGAACGAGCAGTACTTC. It encodes CASSELGQGRNEQYF.

This sequence joins TRBV24-1 and TRBJ2-3; D possibly corresponds to TRBD1 (5 bases). V lost 7 bases, J lost 3 bases, and 16 bases lay in between. CDR3 length: 15 amino acids. Germline CDR1 and CDR2: KGHDR and SFDVKD. As DNA, the CDR3 is TGTGCCACCAGGGAGCTCCAAGGGGCTACAGATACGCAGTATTTT. Its translation: CATRELQGATDTQYF.

The CDR3 region is CASLDRATNSPLHF. The CDR3 DNA reads as TGTGCCAGTCTCGACAGGGCCACTAATTCACCCCTCCACTTT. The V call is TRBV6-5, the J call TRBJ1-6; TRBD1 aligns across 7 bases. Germline CDR1 is MNHEY and CDR2 is SVGAGI. V was pared by 9 bases and J by 6 bases, with 8 bases of the junction left unmatched. The CDR3 runs 14 residues.

This chain uses TRBV18 with TRBJ2-7; tentative D call: TRBD1 (6 bases). Germline V gene sequence: CDR1 KGHSH, CDR2 LQKENI. V lost 5 bases, J lost 2 bases, and 13 bases lay in between. This CDR3 comprises 14 residues. CDR3 residues: CASSSGGLPYEQYF. In nucleotides, the CDR3 is TGTGCCAGCTCAAGTGGGGGCCTACCCTACGAGCAGTACTTC.

This chain uses TRBV10-2 with TRBJ1-3; 7 bases are shared with TRBD1. CDR3 size: 15 residues. Trimming removed 4 bases from V and 0 bases from J; junction bases left unmatched: 3. Looked up from germline, CDR1 is WSHSY and CDR2 is SAAADI. The CDR3 reads CASSGQGTSGNTIYF. DNA of the CDR3: TGCGCCAGCAGTGGACAGGGAACCTCTGGAAACACCATATATTTT.

This clone was detected only a few times. The chain couples TRBV5-4 to TRBJ1-1; maybe TRBD1 (5 bases). Germline assignment: CDR1 SGHNT and CDR2 YYREEE (reference sequence). V lost 4 bases and J 2 bases, leaving 12 bases between the germline ends. There are 14 residues in the CDR3. CDR3 loop: CASSTQTENTEAFF. The CDR3 DNA sequence: TGTGCCAGCAGCACTCAGACAGAAAACACTGAAGCTTTCTTT. Variable domain in full (rest from reference TRBV5-4 and TRBJ1-1): ETGVTQSPTHLIKTRGQQVTLRCSSQSGHNTVSWYQQALGQGPQFIFQYYREEENGRGNFPPRFSGLQFPNYSSELNVNALELDDSALYLCASSTQTENTEAFFGQGTRLTVV.

For the CDR3, the DNA is TGTGCCACCAGTGATTCGGGACAGTCGGACCCTTACGAGCAGTACTTC. Its protein is CATSDSGQSDPYEQYF. The chain employs TRBV24-1 and TRBJ2-7; TRBD1 matches at 7 bases. Per germline, CDR1 KGHDR and CDR2 SFDVKD. Trimming took 2 bases from V and 4 from J; bases not matched to a gene: 10. CDR3 length: 16 amino acids.

Note on this clone: The same CDR3 is also encoded by other DNA sequences in this sample. CDR3 DNA sequence: TGTGCCAGCAGCCAAGAGGGACAGGGCCTCTACGAGCAGTACTTC. Translated, it gives CASSQEGQGLYEQYF. This rearrangement joins TRBV3-1 (or the pseudogene TRBV3-2) to TRBJ2-7; 9 nucleotides agree with TRBD1. The CDR3 runs to 15 residues. Germline lookup yields CDR1 LGHDT and CDR2 YNNKEL (reference sequence). The junction had 3 bases not matched to a gene; V was cut back by 0 bases and J by 3 bases.

The chain combines TRBV27 with TRBJ2-6; D is unresolved. Trimming pared 0 bases from V and 0 bases from J, leaving 9 bases between. CDR3 length: 17 residues. Per germline, CDR1 MNHEY and CDR2 SMNVEV (reference sequence). The DNA for the CDR3 is TGTGCCAGCAGTTTATCGGGCCGATCCTCTGGGGCCAACGTCCTGACTTTC. Protein product: CASSLSGRSSGANVLTF.